The 25 T cell receptor beta chains given below trace back to one sample, sequenced in a study of OX40 agonist ivuxolimab in advanced cancers. The method was immunoSEQ multiplex PCR; TCRdb's version includes in-frame clones alone and lacks a portion of them. The data hold tens of thousands of clones, with approximately 82% observed a single time. Sample: CD4+ or CD8+ T cells sorted from blood, taken in a trial of the OX40 agonist ivuxolimab. The origin of the receptors is an adult with an advanced solid tumor such as melanoma, head and neck, liver or kidney cancer.

The chain uses TRBV19 and TRBJ2-3; TRBD1 or TRBD2 may be the D gene (5 bases each). The CDR3 loop spans 14 amino acids. Germline V gene data show CDR1 as LNHDA and CDR2 as SQIVND (reference sequence). V dropped 4 bases and J dropped 0 bases, with 8 bases sitting between them. CDR3 sequence: CASSNWGSTDTQYF. The CDR3 nucleotides are TGTGCCAGTAGTAACTGGGGGAGCACAGATACGCAGTATTTT.

The rearrangement links TRBV5-1 to TRBJ2-5, with D possibly TRBD2 on 6 matching bases. The germline V gene encodes CDR1 SGHRS and CDR2 YFSETQ. The CDR3 covers 13 residues. Between the trimmed V and J ends, which lost 7 bases and 1 base, there was a span of 11 bases. The CDR3: CASRERFQETQYF. DNA of the CDR3: TGCGCCAGCCGGGAGCGGTTCCAAGAGACCCAGTACTTC. The variable domain in full, completed from reference TRBV5-1 and TRBJ2-5, reads KAGVTQTPRYLIKTRGQQVTLSCSPISGHRSVSWYQQTPGQGLQFLFEYFSETQRNKGNFPGRFSGRQFSNSRSEMNVSTLELGDSALYLCASRERFQETQYFGPGTRLLVL.

The rearrangement uses TRBV6-1 and TRBJ1-2; TRBD1 aligns across 7 bases. V shed 6 bases, J shed 6 bases, and the junction held 4 bases outside the gene matches. The CDR3 loop spans 12 amino acids. Germline assignment: CDR1 MNHNS and CDR2 SASEGT. Here the CDR3 DNA reads TGTGCCAGCAGGAGAACAGGGGATGGCTACACCTTC. Its translation: CASRRTGDGYTF.

This chain links TRBV19 with TRBJ2-3; TRBD1 aligns across 12 bases. The trim removed 5 bases at V and 4 bases at J, leaving 7 bases unmatched. The CDR3 is 16 amino acids. Germline CDR1 reads LNHDA; CDR2 reads SQIVND (reference sequence). The CDR3 nucleotides read TGTGCCAGTAGTCCGGGACAGGGGGCATCGGCAGATACGCAGTATTTT. Its protein product is CASSPGQGASADTQYF.

V usage is TRBV10-1 and J usage is TRBJ1-1; D ambiguous. The CDR3 loop spans 14 amino acids. Trimming removed 2 bases from V and 1 base from J, with 8 bases in between. CDR1 is WNHNN and CDR2 is SYGVQD in the germline V gene (reference sequence). As DNA, the CDR3 is TGCGCCAGCAGTGAGACGTCTTCGAACACTGAAGCTTTCTTT. It specifies CASSETSSNTEAFF.

The V call is TRBV5-4, the J call TRBJ1-2; D is undetermined. The CDR3 is 14 residues long. In germline, CDR1 is SGHNT, CDR2 YYREEE (reference sequence). Trimming stripped 3 bases from V and 4 bases from J, with 13 bases between. CDR3 in DNA: TGTGCCAGCAGCTCGCGGGGAGAGGGCTATGGCTACACCTTC. Translated: CASSSRGEGYGYTF.

The rearrangement joins TRBV5-1 to TRBJ1-2; D is uncertain. Germline CDR1 is SGHRS and CDR2 is YFSETQ. V was shortened by 0 bases and J by 4 bases, with 16 bases between the two germline ends. CDR3 size: 16 residues. CDR3 residues: CASSLAASVGIYGYTF. The CDR3 nucleotides read TGCGCCAGCAGCTTGGCCGCTTCGGTAGGGATCTATGGCTACACCTTC. The full variable domain, completed using reference TRBV5-1 and TRBJ1-2, is KAGVTQTPRYLIKTRGQQVTLSCSPISGHRSVSWYQQTPGQGLQFLFEYFSETQRNKGNFPGRFSGRQFSNSRSEMNVSTLELGDSALYLCASSLAASVGIYGYTFGSGTRLTVV.

The chain uses TRBV28 and TRBJ1-3; maybe TRBD1 (5 bases). The ends were cut back, 8 bases at V and 0 bases at J, with 26 bases in the middle. The CDR3 contains 19 residues. The germline V gene has CDR1 MDHEN and CDR2 SYDVKM. The CDR3 DNA follows: TGTGCCAGCTGGACACCCAAATCGAATTGGGGTCCCTCTGGAAACACCATATATTTT. Encoded protein: CASWTPKSNWGPSGNTIYF. The whole variable domain, remainder taken from reference TRBV28 and TRBJ1-3, is DVKVTQSSRYLVKRTGEKVFLECVQDMDHENMFWYRQDPGLGLRLIYFSYDVKMKEKGDIPEGYSVSREKKERFSLILESASTNQTSMYLCASWTPKSNWGPSGNTIYFGEGSWLTVV.

The gene calls are TRBV5-1 and TRBJ1-5; TRBD1 aligns across 8 bases. The CDR3 loop spans 15 amino acids. CDR1 is SGHRS and CDR2 is YFSETQ in the germline V gene. V gave up 0 bases and J gave up 4 bases; unmatched junction bases: 3. DNA of the CDR3: TGCGCCAGCAGCTTGGGGCAGGGGGCGAATCAGCCCCAGCATTTT. Its protein is CASSLGQGANQPQHF.

The J gene is TRBJ2-1, the V gene TRBV30; 8 bases match TRBD1. Germline V gene data show CDR1 as GTSNPN and CDR2 as SVGIG (reference sequence). J gave up 2 bases and V 0 bases, and 9 bases lay outside the gene matches. CDR3 length: 17 residues. The CDR3 bases are TGTGCCTGGAGTGTACTCGGTGACAGGGGCCCCTACAATGAGCAGTTCTTC. This encodes CAWSVLGDRGPYNEQFF.

This rearrangement joins TRBV6-5 to TRBJ2-6; TRBD1 might be the D (7 bases). The CDR3 loop spans 14 amino acids. Trimming left V 7 bases short and J 8 bases short, with 15 bases between. Germline CDR1 reads MNHEY; CDR2 reads SVGAGI. DNA of the CDR3: TGTGCCAGCACCCAGGGGGGAACGACCAACGTCCTGACTTTC. It is translated as CASTQGGTTNVLTF.

This clone was seen only a few times. The chain uses TRBV27 and TRBJ2-5; TRBD2 matches at 9 bases. There are 16 residues in the CDR3. CDR1 is MNHEY, CDR2 SMNVEV, per germline (reference sequence). Trimming removed 7 bases from V and 8 bases from J; junction bases left unmatched: 17. Here the CDR3 DNA reads TGTGCCAGCAATACAGCGGGAGGAATCCCTATGGGAACCCAGTACTTC. This gives the protein CASNTAGGIPMGTQYF.

This clone was seen just once. The V and J genes are TRBV6-5 and TRBJ1-5; tentatively, D is TRBD1 (5 bases). V lost 5 bases, J lost 6 bases, and 11 bases lay in between. The CDR3 extends over 13 amino acids. Germline CDR1 reads MNHEY; CDR2 reads SVGAGI. The CDR3, as DNA: TGTGCCAGCAGTGATCCCGGGGGTCAGCCCCAGCATTTT. Its translation: CASSDPGGQPQHF.

This chain links TRBV7-3 with TRBJ2-7, with D perhaps TRBD1 or TRBD2 (5 bases each). The CDR3 is 15 residues long. V shed 7 bases and J shed 0 bases, with 16 bases lying between them. Germline V gives CDR1 SGHTA, CDR2 FQGTGA. For the CDR3, the DNA is TGTGCCAGCATCCTTGGGTGGGGGAACTCCTACGAGCAGTACTTC. This gives the protein CASILGWGNSYEQYF.

V and J are TRBV18 and TRBJ1-2; TRBD1 agrees at 7 bases. Germline CDR1 and CDR2: KGHSH and LQKENI. The junction had 7 bases not matched to a gene; V was cut back by 3 bases and J by 6 bases. This CDR3 has 14 amino acids. The CDR3 nucleotides read TGTGCCAGCTCACCCAGGGGGGGGCTGGATGGCTACACCTTC. Protein product: CASSPRGGLDGYTF.

This rearrangement joins TRBV5-4 to TRBJ1-3; D is perhaps TRBD1 (5 bases). V lost 0 bases and J 4 bases, leaving 11 bases between the germline ends. There are 15 residues in the CDR3. Germline CDR1 SGHNT, CDR2 YYREEE (reference sequence). The CDR3, as DNA: TGTGCCAGCAGCTTGGGGGCAGGGCCAGGAAACACCATATATTTT. Translation gives CASSLGAGPGNTIYF.

The rearrangement joins TRBV7-3 to TRBJ1-4; 8 positions agree with TRBD1. CDR1 and CDR2 (germline): SGHTA, FQGTGA. The CDR3 contains 14 residues. V was pared by 8 bases and J by 10 bases, with 12 bases of the junction left unmatched. This CDR3 is CASGSGTGFGKLFF. DNA for the CDR3: TGTGCCAGCGGATCCGGGACAGGCTTTGGAAAACTGTTTTTT.

V and J are TRBV7-6 and TRBJ2-2; TRBD1 is a possible D gene (5 bases). This CDR3 is 13 amino acids long. V lost 5 bases and J lost 7, with 11 bases in between. Looked up from germline, CDR1 is SGHVS and CDR2 is FNYEAQ. The CDR3 here is CASSKGVVGELFF. The CDR3 coding sequence is TGTGCCAGCAGCAAAGGGGTCGTCGGGGAGCTGTTTTTT.

The chain recombines TRBV29-1 with TRBJ2-1; TRBD2 might be the D (7 bases). The CDR3 sequence is 14 residues long. Trimming removed 4 bases from V and 8 bases from J, with 18 bases in between. The V gene's germline CDR1 is SQVTM and CDR2 ANQGSEA. The CDR3, as DNA: TGCAGCGTTGGTGAATGGGGGGAGGGGGATGAGCAGTTCTTC. Protein sequence: CSVGEWGEGDEQFF.

This chain uses TRBV7-9 with TRBJ1-3; maybe TRBD1 (5 bases). The germline V and J ends were trimmed by 5 bases and 0 bases, with 20 bases remaining between them. There are 18 residues in the CDR3. Germline V gene lookup returns CDR1 SEHNR and CDR2 FQNEAQ (reference sequence). The CDR3 reads CASSPRDEGRYSGNTIYF. As DNA, the CDR3 is TGTGCCAGCAGCCCCAGGGATGAGGGAAGATACTCTGGAAACACCATATATTTT.

In DNA, the CDR3 is TGTGCCAGCAGTGGCAGGGACAGGGTGATGGAGACCCAGTACTTC. It codes for CASSGRDRVMETQYF. The chain links TRBV25-1 to TRBJ2-5, with TRBD1 matching over 9 bases. The V and J ends lost 4 bases and 5 bases, in that order; junction bases with no gene match: 8. The CDR3 is 15 amino acids. The germline gives CDR1 MGHDK, CDR2 SYGVNS.

The V gene is TRBV7-8, the J gene TRBJ1-2, with 7 positions matching TRBD1. The CDR3 consists of 14 residues. Germline-derived CDR1 and CDR2 are SGHVS and FQNEAQ. V trimming: 5 bases; J trimming: 6 bases; junction bases outside the gene matches: 9. In DNA form, the CDR3 reads TGTGCCAGCAGCCGAACACAGGGGCGCCATGGCTACACCTTC. The encoded protein is CASSRTQGRHGYTF.

J is TRBJ1-2 and V is TRBV6-1; D uncertain. The germline V gene has CDR1 MNHNS and CDR2 SASEGT. The CDR3 has 13 residues. The V end was cut by 6 bases, the J end by 6 bases, with 14 bases between. CDR3 bases: TGTGCCAGCAGGGATGGTATGTACGATGGCTACACCTTC. This encodes CASRDGMYDGYTF.

The J gene is TRBJ2-6, the V gene TRBV28, with D unclear. Per germline, CDR1 MDHEN and CDR2 SYDVKM. The CDR3 is made up of 16 amino acids. V was cut by 2 bases and J by 1 base, with 9 bases left in between. The CDR3 region is CASSLEHPSGANVLTF. The CDR3 DNA sequence: TGTGCCAGCAGTTTAGAACACCCATCTGGGGCCAACGTCCTGACTTTC.

This clone was seen a single time. The chain couples TRBV30 to TRBJ1-4, with D unclear. CDR1 is GTSNPN, CDR2 SVGIG, per germline (reference sequence). This CDR3 is built from 12 residues. Deletions cut 8 bases from V and 0 bases from J, with 7 bases between. CDR3 residues: CASGATNEKLFF. The CDR3, as DNA: TGTGCCAGCGGAGCAACTAATGAAAAACTGTTTTTT.